The clone carrying this TCR beta chain was detected only a few times. Its antigen remains unidentified. This sample is drawn from a study of T cell responses to AZD1222 COVID-19 vaccine. The germline V and J ends were trimmed by 2 bases and 7 bases, with 11 bases remaining between them. The CDR3 sequence is 14 residues long. Germline assignment: CDR1 MNHNS and CDR2 SASEGT. Produced via immunoSEQ multiplex PCR; TCRdb's table is partial and in-frame only. Found here are under 200,000 clones, 80% to 95% of them singletons; the top ten hold around 4%. Study conclusions and caveats: Among AZD1222 vaccinees, only 5 to 7 were seropositive at baseline. Donors skewed white British and female; clonal diversity was possibly underestimated. Two AZD1222 doses significantly raised spike-specific TCR breadth and depth over controls.

This material consisted of peripheral blood, taken on day 0 of AZD1222 vaccination. The chain has TRBV6-1 and TRBJ2-2; no clear D. This TCR was sampled from an adult in good health. The CDR3 region is CASSEMGFDGELFF. In DNA, the CDR3 is TGTGCCAGCAGTGAAATGGGTTTTGACGGGGAGCTGTTTTTT.